This passage covers 25 T cell receptor beta chains from one sample sequenced in a study of cytomegalovirus exposure and HLA in healthy donors. The PCR made use of 60 Vbeta and 13 Jbeta primers. Generated by immunoSEQ multiplex PCR, the TCRdb table keeps only in-frame clones and is missing some. The sample contains 100,000 to 150,000 clones, around 9% of which appear only once. Sequenced material: PBMCs. The receptors stem from a man between 40 and 49 years old in good health and CMV-seronegative.

There are a few counts of this clone. V gene TRBV10-3 combines with J gene TRBJ1-5, with D possibly TRBD1 on 5 matching bases. This CDR3 spans 16 amino acids. Germline V gene data show CDR1 as ENHRY and CDR2 as SYGVKD. V dropped 0 bases and J dropped 6 bases, with 15 bases sitting between them. The CDR3 region has the DNA TGTGCCATCAGTGAGTCACAGGCGAAAAGATTTCAGCCCCAGCATTTT. Translation gives CAISESQAKRFQPQHF.

The chain links TRBV19 to TRBJ2-2, with 7 bases fitting TRBD1. With V trimmed by 5 bases and J by 4 bases, 7 bases remained unmatched. The CDR3 consists of 15 residues. CDR1 LNHDA and CDR2 SQIVND come from the germline V gene (reference sequence). CDR3 residues: CASSPNRDSTGELFF. The CDR3 nucleotides read TGTGCCAGTAGTCCCAATCGGGACAGCACCGGGGAGCTGTTTTTT.

The chain employs TRBV7-7 and TRBJ2-5, with a possible D match to TRBD2 (5 bases). Trimming shortened V by 2 bases and J by 5 bases, and 12 bases separated the two germline ends. The CDR3 runs to 14 residues. Germline lookup yields CDR1 SSHAT and CDR2 FNYEAQ (reference sequence). The CDR3 is CASSLQGGLETQYF. The CDR3 nucleotides are TGTGCCAGCAGCTTACAAGGCGGACTGGAGACCCAGTACTTC.

This clone was counted many times. The V gene is TRBV27, the J gene TRBJ2-7; a weak D match, TRBD1 (5 bases). CDR1 is MNHEY and CDR2 is SMNVEV in the germline V gene (reference sequence). V was clipped by 0 bases and J by 0 bases, with 9 bases between them. This CDR3 has 15 amino acids. The chain's CDR3 is CASSLSDSSSYEQYF. As DNA, the CDR3 is TGTGCCAGCAGTTTATCTGACAGCAGCTCCTACGAGCAGTACTTC.

In the case of this clone: A far larger clone differs by one base, so this is likely a read error. V gene TRBV30 combines with J gene TRBJ2-7; TRBD1 matches at 7 bases. Germline V gene lookup returns CDR1 GTSNPN and CDR2 SVGIG (reference sequence). This CDR3 has 11 residues. The CDR3 protein is CAWGDSYEKYF. DNA for the CDR3: TGTGCCTGGGGGGACAGTTACGAGAAGTACTTC.

The V and J genes are TRBV6-1 and TRBJ1-6; unclear D gene. The CDR3 totals 13 residues. V was pared by 6 bases and J by 4 bases, with 7 bases between. Germline values: CDR1 MNHNS, CDR2 SASEGT. The CDR3 reads CASRGGYNSPLHF. The CDR3 coding sequence is TGTGCCAGCAGGGGCGGGTATAATTCACCCCTCCACTTT.

This clone has only a few counts. The chain joins TRBV6-1 to TRBJ1-1, with TRBD1 identical over 8 bases. The CDR3 is made up of 15 amino acids. The germline V gene encodes CDR1 MNHNS and CDR2 SASEGT. Losses at the gene ends were 5 bases for V and 6 bases for J; bases not matched to a gene: 11. CDR3 in amino acids: CASSPSDRGHPEAFF. For the CDR3, the DNA is TGTGCCAGCAGTCCTTCCGACAGGGGACACCCTGAAGCTTTCTTT.

The sample holds many counts of this clone. Other DNA sequences in the same sample also yield this CDR3. The chain joins TRBV7-2 to TRBJ1-1; tentatively, D is TRBD1 (6 bases). The CDR3 covers 14 residues. Germline-derived CDR1 and CDR2 are SGHTA and FQGNSA. V dropped 6 bases and J dropped 5 bases, with 16 bases sitting between them. The CDR3 nucleotides are TGTGCCAGCAGTTCACAGGGTCGTAGGACTGAAGCTTTCTTT. Protein: CASSSQGRRTEAFF. The entire variable domain, with the rest obtained from reference TRBV7-2 and TRBJ1-1, is as follows: GAGVSQSPSNKVTEKGKDVELRCDPISGHTALYWYRQSLGQGLEFLIYFQGNSAPDKSGLPSDRFSAERTGGSVSTLTIQRTQQEDSAVYLCASSSQGRRTEAFFGQGTRLTVV.

In this sample, this clone turned up a few times. The chain carries TRBV9 and TRBJ2-1; D perhaps matches TRBD2 (6 bases). The V and J ends lost 4 bases and 2 bases respectively, with 13 bases between them. The V gene's germline CDR1 is SGDLS and CDR2 YYNGEE. The CDR3 totals 15 residues. The CDR3 loop is CASSPGRGTYNEQFF. The CDR3 DNA follows: TGTGCCAGCAGCCCCGGACGGGGGACCTACAATGAGCAGTTCTTC. The whole variable domain, filled in from reference TRBV9 and TRBJ2-1, reads DSGVTQTPKHLITATGQRVTLRCSPRSGDLSVYWYQQSLDQGLQFLIQYYNGEERAKGNILERFSAQQFPDLHSELNLSSLELGDSALYFCASSPGRGTYNEQFFGPGTRLTVL.

The table lists this clone with a few counts. This sequence joins TRBV6-1 and TRBJ1-3; D gene unclear. CDR3 length equals 15 residues. From germline, CDR1 is MNHNS and CDR2 SASEGT. The germline V and J ends were trimmed by 0 bases and 8 bases, with 14 bases remaining between them. This chain's CDR3 is CASSEAGAAGHTIYF. The CDR3 DNA follows: TGTGCCAGCAGTGAAGCCGGAGCGGCCGGTCACACCATATATTTT.

This clone turned up a few times. V gene TRBV28 combines with J gene TRBJ1-1; D is uncertain. V gave up 3 bases and J gave up 4 bases, with 6 bases separating them. Germline V gene sequence: CDR1 MDHEN, CDR2 SYDVKM. CDR3 length: 12 residues. The CDR3 nucleotides are TGTGCCAGCAGTTTCTTGGCCACTGAAGCTTTCTTT. Translating gives CASSFLATEAFF.

The chain recombines TRBV19 with TRBJ2-2; D call uncertain. The CDR3 runs 12 residues. From germline, CDR1 is LNHDA and CDR2 SQIVND (reference sequence). V lost 3 bases, J lost 9 bases, and 8 bases lay in between. The CDR3 region has the DNA TGTGCCAGTAGTATGTGGGCCCGGGAGCTGTTTTTT. As protein: CASSMWARELFF.

The rearrangement links TRBV5-4 to TRBJ2-3, with 7 positions matching TRBD1. Germline lookup yields CDR1 SGHNT and CDR2 YYREEE (reference sequence). There are 16 residues in the CDR3. The V gene end was trimmed by 4 bases and the J gene end by 2 bases; junction bases not matched to a gene: 10. The CDR3 reads CASSLVRTGNTDTQYF. Here the CDR3 DNA reads TGTGCCAGCAGCCTGGTCCGGACAGGAAACACAGATACGCAGTATTTT.

This chain joins TRBV15 and TRBJ2-7, with 7 bases fitting TRBD1. Trimming at V came to 1 base and at J to 4 bases, leaving 4 bases not matched to a gene. CDR1 is LNHNV and CDR2 is YYDKDF in the germline V gene (reference sequence). The CDR3 is 14 amino acids. This CDR3 reads CATSRARGLYEQYF. CDR3 DNA sequence: TGTGCCACCAGCAGAGCTAGGGGGCTTTACGAGCAGTACTTC.

This clone was counted only a few times. The gene calls are TRBV6-1 and TRBJ2-3, with D possibly being TRBD1 (6 bases). The CDR3 is 14 amino acids. In germline, CDR1 is MNHNS, CDR2 SASEGT. V was trimmed by 1 base and J by 9 bases, leaving 14 bases between them. Written as DNA, the CDR3 is TGTGCCAGCAGTGAAGAGCTTTTTAGGGGGACGCAGTATTTT. This encodes CASSEELFRGTQYF.

This clone was recorded a few times. The chain couples TRBV7-9 to TRBJ2-2; 7 bases fit TRBD1. The germline gives CDR1 SEHNR, CDR2 FQNEAQ (reference sequence). V shed 5 bases and J 4 bases; nucleotides not matched to a gene: 7. This CDR3 spans 15 amino acids. The DNA of the CDR3 is TGTGCCAGCAGCCCGACCGACAGGGCCACCGGGGAGCTGTTTTTT. As protein: CASSPTDRATGELFF.

The rearrangement links TRBV2 to TRBJ1-4, with D tentatively TRBD1 (6 bases). The CDR3 is 16 residues long. Trimming removed 3 bases from V and 5 bases from J, with 16 bases in between. Germline CDR1 reads SNHLY; CDR2 reads FYNNEI. CDR3 DNA sequence: TGTGCCAGCAGTGATCTTGAGGACAGACGAAATGAAAAACTGTTTTTT. Translating it yields CASSDLEDRRNEKLFF.

The rearrangement links TRBV9 to TRBJ1-6, with a weak D call TRBD1 (5 bases). CDR3 length: 14 amino acids. Germline-derived CDR1 and CDR2 are SGDLS and YYNGEE. V was shortened by 1 base and J by 10 bases, with 12 bases between the two germline ends. CDR3 nucleotide sequence: TGTGCCAGCAGCGTACTGGCAGGGTTCTCACCCCTCCACTTT. This codes for CASSVLAGFSPLHF.

This clone was seen a few times. This sequence joins TRBV11-2 and TRBJ2-2, with D perhaps matching TRBD2 (5 bases). Looked up from germline, CDR1 is SGHAT and CDR2 is FQNNGV. The CDR3 length is 16 residues. Trimming removed 1 base from V and 9 bases from J, with 18 bases in between. CDR3 in amino acids: CASSLAPASPGRELFF. As DNA, the CDR3 is TGTGCCAGCAGCTTAGCCCCCGCTAGCCCGGGGAGGGAGCTGTTTTTT.

The chain carries TRBV7-2 and TRBJ2-1; TRBD1 matches 7 bases. Losses at the gene ends were 5 bases for V and 8 bases for J; bases not matched to a gene: 9. This CDR3 is 14 amino acids long. Germline-derived CDR1 and CDR2 are SGHTA and FQGNSA. The CDR3 sequence is CASSPKGQSDEQFF. CDR3 bases: TGTGCCAGCAGCCCGAAGGGACAGTCTGATGAGCAGTTCTTC.

The chain links TRBV30 to TRBJ1-1; a possible D gene is TRBD1 (6 bases). This CDR3 is built from 15 residues. From germline, CDR1 is GTSNPN and CDR2 SVGIG (reference sequence). V was cut by 2 bases and J by 1 base, with 14 bases left in between. CDR3 sequence: CAWSQGRGANTEAFF. CDR3 DNA sequence: TGTGCCTGGAGTCAGGGGAGGGGGGCGAACACTGAAGCTTTCTTT.

This clone was counted between two and nine times. J is TRBJ1-5 and V is TRBV19; D not resolved. The CDR3 runs 15 residues. In germline, CDR1 is LNHDA, CDR2 SQIVND (reference sequence). V lost 3 bases, J lost 0 bases, and 9 bases lay in between. CDR3 DNA: TGTGCCAGTAGTATTACGGGGTATAGCAATCAGCCCCAGCATTTT. Amino acid sequence: CASSITGYSNQPQHF.

The chain links TRBV11-2 to TRBJ2-3; unclear D gene. Trimming shortened V by 3 bases and J by 0 bases, and 7 bases separated the two germline ends. The CDR3 sequence is 14 residues long. Germline V CDR1 and CDR2: SGHAT, FQNNGV. The CDR3 nucleotides read TGTGCCAGCAGCTTTGTGCGGAGCACAGATACGCAGTATTTT. Translating it yields CASSFVRSTDTQYF.

V usage is TRBV6-8 and J usage is TRBJ1-4; 7 positions agree with TRBD1. The germline gives CDR1 MNHGY, CDR2 SAAAGT. The junction had 6 bases not matched to a gene; V was cut back by 2 bases and J by 3 bases. The CDR3 has 16 residues. CDR3 DNA: TGTGCCAGCAGTTACCCGACAGGGATCCCTAATGAAAAACTGTTTTTT. Its translation: CASSYPTGIPNEKLFF.

This clone has only a few counts. The chain is built from TRBV7-7 and TRBJ2-1; 8 nucleotides align to TRBD2. The CDR3 loop spans 13 amino acids. In germline, CDR1 is SSHAT, CDR2 FNYEAQ (reference sequence). The V segment lost 0 bases and the J segment 10 bases; nucleotides outside the gene matches: 2. The CDR3 is CASSLAPSGEQFF. The CDR3 DNA reads TGTGCCAGCAGCTTAGCGCCTAGCGGGGAGCAGTTCTTC. Drawing the rest from reference TRBV7-7 and TRBJ2-1, the complete variable domain is GAGVSQSPRYKVTKRGQDVTLRCDPISSHATLYWYQQALGQGPEFLTYFNYEAQPDKSGLPSDRFSAERPEGSISTLTIQRTEQRDSAMYRCASSLAPSGEQFFGPGTRLTVL.